This T cell receptor beta chain is drawn from a study of identifying expanded T cells in peripheral blood. Remarks on this clone: Its antigen is currently unknown. Other DNA sequences in the same sample also yield this CDR3.

Method: immunoSEQ multiplex PCR; TCRdb's copy keeps in-frame clones and lacks some. The sample yields 100,000 or so clones, about 87% seen once. The germline V gene has CDR1 KGHSH and CDR2 LQKENI. The CDR3 has 11 residues. Trimming cost V 3 bases and J 2 bases, with 1 base left between them. General study findings and limits: Technical replicates showed roughly 1.2 changed clones; roughly two weeks about 16.4; four weeks 19. Variance in clone template counts between approximately 2-week samples significantly increased with total template count across all healthy donors.

Collection occurred without any documented infections or immune events in donors. The receptor was derived from a person aged 18 to 69 in good health. The sequencing input was blood. The chain carries TRBV18 and TRBJ2-5; D gene ambiguous. The CDR3 DNA reads as TGTGCCAGCTCACCTCAAGAGACCCAGTACTTC. Translated: CASSPQETQYF.